This TCR beta chain was obtained from a study of blood T cell repertoires in COVID-19. At the level of the study: Researchers got acute and convalescent COVID-19 samples from the United States, Italy and Spain. T cells, B-cell-depleted T cells, or PBMCs supplied cDNA or gDNA.

Per the germline V gene, CDR1 is SGHTA and CDR2 is FQGTGA. CDR3 length: 10 residues. After removal of 9 bases from V and 7 bases from J, the junction contained 2 bases not matched to a gene. Authors' methods: Researchers report that nucleated cell counts were estimated from reference gene primer amplification. The method was immunoSEQ multiplex PCR; TCRdb's version includes in-frame clones alone and lacks a portion of them. Clone size and the V and J calls come from that table; the DNA yielded D and trimming. The table shows 95,000 to 110,000 clones, with approximately 88% occurring only once. The gene calls are TRBV7-3 and TRBJ2-5; 7 bases fit TRBD1. This receptor was obtained from a human donor in a cohort sampled during active COVID-19. Specimen: peripheral blood. As DNA, the CDR3 is TGTGCCAGTCGGGACAGGACCCAGTACTTC. This codes for CASRDRTQYF.